Reported below is one T cell receptor beta chain. The source of the sample is a study of blood T cell repertoires in COVID-19. The CDR3 is 14 residues long. Germline assignment: CDR1 SGHTA and CDR2 FQGNSA. The ends lost 4 bases at V and 3 bases at J; junction bases unmatched: 5. In the original processing: It was from reference gene primer amplification that nucleated cell counts were estimated. Produced via immunoSEQ multiplex PCR; TCRdb's table is partial and in-frame only. The V and J calls and clone size were taken over from that table, and D and trimming were inferred from the DNA. Of about 230,000 clones listed, approximately 80% are singletons.

Material: peripheral blood. The genes are TRBV7-2 and TRBJ2-7, with 8 bases aligning to TRBD1. The clonotype was recovered from a man between 40 and 49 years old with acute or convalescent COVID-19. This CDR3 reads CASSSRGQGYEQYF. In nucleotides, the CDR3 is TGTGCCAGCAGCTCCCGCGGACAGGGCTACGAGCAGTACTTC.